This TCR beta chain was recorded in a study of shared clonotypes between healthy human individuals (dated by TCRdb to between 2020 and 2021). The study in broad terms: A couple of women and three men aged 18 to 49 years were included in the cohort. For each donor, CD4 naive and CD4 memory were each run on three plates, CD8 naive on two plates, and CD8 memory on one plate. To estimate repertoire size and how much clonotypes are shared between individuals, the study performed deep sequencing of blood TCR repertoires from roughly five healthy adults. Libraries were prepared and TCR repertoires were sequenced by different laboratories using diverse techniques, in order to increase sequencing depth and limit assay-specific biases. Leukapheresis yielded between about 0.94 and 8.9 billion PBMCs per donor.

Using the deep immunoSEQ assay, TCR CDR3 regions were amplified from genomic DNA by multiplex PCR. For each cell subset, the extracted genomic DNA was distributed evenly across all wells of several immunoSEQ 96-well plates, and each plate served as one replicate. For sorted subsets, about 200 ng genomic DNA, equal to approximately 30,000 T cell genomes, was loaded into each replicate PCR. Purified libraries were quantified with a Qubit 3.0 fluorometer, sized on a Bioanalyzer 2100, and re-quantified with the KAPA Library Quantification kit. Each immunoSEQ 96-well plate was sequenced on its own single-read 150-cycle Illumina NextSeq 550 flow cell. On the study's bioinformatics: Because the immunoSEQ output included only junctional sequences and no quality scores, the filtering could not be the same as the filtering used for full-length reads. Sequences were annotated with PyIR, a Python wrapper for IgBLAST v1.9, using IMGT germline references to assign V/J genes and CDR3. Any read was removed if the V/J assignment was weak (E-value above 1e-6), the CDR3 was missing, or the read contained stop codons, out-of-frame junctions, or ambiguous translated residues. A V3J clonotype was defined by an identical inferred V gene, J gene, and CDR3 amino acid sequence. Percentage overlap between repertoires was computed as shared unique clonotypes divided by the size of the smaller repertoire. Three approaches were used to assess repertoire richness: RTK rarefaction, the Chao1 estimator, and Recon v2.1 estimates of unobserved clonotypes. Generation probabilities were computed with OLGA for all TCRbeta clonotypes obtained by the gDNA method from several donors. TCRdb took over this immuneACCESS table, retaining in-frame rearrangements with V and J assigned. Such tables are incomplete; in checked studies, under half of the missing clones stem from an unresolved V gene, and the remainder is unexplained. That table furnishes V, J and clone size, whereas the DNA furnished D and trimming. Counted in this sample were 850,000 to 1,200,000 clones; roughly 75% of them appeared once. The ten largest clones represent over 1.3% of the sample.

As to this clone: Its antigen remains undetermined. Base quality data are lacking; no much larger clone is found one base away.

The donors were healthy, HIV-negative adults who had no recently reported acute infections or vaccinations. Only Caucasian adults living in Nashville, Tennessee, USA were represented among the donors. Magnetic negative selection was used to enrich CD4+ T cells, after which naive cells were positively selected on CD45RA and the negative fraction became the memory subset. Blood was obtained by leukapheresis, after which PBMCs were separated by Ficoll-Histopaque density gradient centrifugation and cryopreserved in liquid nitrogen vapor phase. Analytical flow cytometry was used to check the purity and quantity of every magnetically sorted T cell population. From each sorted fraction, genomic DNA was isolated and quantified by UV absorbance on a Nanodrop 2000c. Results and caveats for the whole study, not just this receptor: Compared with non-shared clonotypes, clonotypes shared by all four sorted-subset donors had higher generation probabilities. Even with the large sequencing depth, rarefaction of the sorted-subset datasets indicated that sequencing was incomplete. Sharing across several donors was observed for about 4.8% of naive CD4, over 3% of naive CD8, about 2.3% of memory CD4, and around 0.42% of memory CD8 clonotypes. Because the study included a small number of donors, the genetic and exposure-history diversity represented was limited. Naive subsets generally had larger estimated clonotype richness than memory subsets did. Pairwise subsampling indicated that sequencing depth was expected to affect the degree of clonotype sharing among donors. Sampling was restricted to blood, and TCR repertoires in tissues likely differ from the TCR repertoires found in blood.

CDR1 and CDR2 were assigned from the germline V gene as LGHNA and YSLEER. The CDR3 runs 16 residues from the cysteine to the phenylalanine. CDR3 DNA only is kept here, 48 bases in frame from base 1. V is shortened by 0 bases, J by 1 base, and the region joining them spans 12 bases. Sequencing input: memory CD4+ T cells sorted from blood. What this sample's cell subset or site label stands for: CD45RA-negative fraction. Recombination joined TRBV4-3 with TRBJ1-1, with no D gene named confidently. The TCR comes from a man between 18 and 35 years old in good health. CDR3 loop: CASSQEVASPNTEAFF. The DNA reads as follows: TGCGCCAGCAGCCAAGAAGTAGCTTCACCGAACACTGAAGCTTTCTTT.